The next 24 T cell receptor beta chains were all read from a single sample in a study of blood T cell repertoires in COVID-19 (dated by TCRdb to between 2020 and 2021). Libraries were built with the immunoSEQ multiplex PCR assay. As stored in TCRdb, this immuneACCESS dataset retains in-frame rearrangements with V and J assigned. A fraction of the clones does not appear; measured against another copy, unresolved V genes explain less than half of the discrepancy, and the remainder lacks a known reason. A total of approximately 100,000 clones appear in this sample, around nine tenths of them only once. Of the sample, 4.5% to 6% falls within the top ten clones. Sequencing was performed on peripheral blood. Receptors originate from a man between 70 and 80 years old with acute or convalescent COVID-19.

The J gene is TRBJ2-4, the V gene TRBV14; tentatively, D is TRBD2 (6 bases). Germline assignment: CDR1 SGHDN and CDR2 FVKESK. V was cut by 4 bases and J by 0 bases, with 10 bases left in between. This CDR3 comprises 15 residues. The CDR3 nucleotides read TGTGCCAGCAGCCGGGCGGGACTAGCCAAAAACATTCAGTACTTC. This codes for CASSRAGLAKNIQYF.

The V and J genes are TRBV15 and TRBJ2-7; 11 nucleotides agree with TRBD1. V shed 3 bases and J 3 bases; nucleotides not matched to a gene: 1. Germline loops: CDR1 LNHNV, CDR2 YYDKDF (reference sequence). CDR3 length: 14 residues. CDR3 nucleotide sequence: TGTGCCACCAGCAGGGGGACAGGGGGCTACGAGCAGTACTTC. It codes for CATSRGTGGYEQYF.

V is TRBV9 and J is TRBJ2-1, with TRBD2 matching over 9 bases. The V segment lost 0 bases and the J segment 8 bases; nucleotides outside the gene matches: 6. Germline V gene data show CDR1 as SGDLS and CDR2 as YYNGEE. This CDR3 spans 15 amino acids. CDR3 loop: CASSVAGSGSHEQFF. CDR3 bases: TGTGCCAGCAGCGTAGCGGGTAGCGGGAGCCATGAGCAGTTCTTC.

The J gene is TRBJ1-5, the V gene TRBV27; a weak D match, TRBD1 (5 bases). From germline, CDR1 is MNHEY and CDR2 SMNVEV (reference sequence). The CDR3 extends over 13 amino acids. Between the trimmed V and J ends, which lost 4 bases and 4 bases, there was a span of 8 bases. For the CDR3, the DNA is TGTGCCAGCAGTTCAAAGGGGAATCAGCCCCAGCATTTT. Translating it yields CASSSKGNQPQHF.

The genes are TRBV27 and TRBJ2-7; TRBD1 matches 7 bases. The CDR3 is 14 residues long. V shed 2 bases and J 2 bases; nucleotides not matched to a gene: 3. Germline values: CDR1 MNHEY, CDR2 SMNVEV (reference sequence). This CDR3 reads CASSLDRAPYEQYF. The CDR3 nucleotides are TGTGCCAGCAGTTTAGACAGGGCCCCCTACGAGCAGTACTTC.

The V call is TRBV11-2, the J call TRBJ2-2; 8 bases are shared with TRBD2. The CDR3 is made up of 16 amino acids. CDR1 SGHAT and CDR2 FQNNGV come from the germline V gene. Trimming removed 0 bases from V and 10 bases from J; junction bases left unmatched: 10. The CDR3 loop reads CASSLDIGGAFEELFF. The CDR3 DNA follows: TGTGCCAGCAGCTTAGATATCGGGGGGGCCTTCGAGGAGCTGTTTTTT.

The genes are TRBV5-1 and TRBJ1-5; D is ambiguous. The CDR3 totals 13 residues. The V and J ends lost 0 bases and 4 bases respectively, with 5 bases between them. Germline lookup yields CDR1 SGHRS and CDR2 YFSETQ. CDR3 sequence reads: CASSLGENQPQHF. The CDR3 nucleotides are TGCGCCAGCAGCTTGGGTGAGAATCAGCCCCAGCATTTT.

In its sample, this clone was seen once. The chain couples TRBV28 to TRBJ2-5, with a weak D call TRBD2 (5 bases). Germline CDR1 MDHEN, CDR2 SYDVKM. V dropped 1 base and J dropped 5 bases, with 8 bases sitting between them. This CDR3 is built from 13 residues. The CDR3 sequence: CASSLFSAETQYF. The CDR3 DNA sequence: TGTGCCAGCAGTTTATTTAGCGCCGAGACCCAGTACTTC.

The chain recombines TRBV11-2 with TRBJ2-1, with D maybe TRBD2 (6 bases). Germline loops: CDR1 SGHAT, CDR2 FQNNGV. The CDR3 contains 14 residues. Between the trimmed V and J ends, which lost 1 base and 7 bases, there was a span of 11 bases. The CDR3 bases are TGTGCCAGCAGCTTAGCCGGAGGGAGTAATGAGCAGTTCTTC. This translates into CASSLAGGSNEQFF.

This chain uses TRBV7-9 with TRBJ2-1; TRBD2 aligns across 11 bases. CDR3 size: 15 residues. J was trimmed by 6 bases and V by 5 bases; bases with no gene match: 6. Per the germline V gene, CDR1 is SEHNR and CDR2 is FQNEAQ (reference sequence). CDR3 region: CASSDLAGGPNEQFF. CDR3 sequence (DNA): TGTGCCAGCAGCGACCTAGCGGGGGGCCCCAATGAGCAGTTCTTC.

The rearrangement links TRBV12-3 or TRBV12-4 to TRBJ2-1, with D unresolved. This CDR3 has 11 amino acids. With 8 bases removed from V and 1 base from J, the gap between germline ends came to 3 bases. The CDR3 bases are TGTGCCAGCCTGTCCTACAATGAGCAGTTCTTC. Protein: CASLSYNEQFF.

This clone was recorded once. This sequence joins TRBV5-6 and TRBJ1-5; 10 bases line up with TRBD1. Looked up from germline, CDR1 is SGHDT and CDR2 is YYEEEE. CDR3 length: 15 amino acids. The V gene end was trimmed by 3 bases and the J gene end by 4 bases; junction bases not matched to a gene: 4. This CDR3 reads CASSSRTGGNQPQHF. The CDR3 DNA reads TGTGCCAGCAGCTCGAGGACAGGGGGAAATCAGCCCCAGCATTTT.

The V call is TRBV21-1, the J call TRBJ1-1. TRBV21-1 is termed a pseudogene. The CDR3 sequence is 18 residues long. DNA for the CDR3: TGTGCCAGCAGCAAAGGATTTGGGGGGGCCTCCTTGAACACTGAAGCTTTCTTT. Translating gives CASSKGFGGASLNTEAFF.

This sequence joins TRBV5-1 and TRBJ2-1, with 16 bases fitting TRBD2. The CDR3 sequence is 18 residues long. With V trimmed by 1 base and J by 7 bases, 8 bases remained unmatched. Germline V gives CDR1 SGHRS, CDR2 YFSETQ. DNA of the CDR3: TGCGCCAGCAGCTTGAGGTCCGGGACTAGCGGGGGGGTAAATGAGCAGTTCTTC. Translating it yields CASSLRSGTSGGVNEQFF.

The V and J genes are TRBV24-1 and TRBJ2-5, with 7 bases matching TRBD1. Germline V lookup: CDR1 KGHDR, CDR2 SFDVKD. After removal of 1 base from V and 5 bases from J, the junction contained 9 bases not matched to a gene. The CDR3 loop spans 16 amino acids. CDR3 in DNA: TGTGCCACCAGTGATTTCCTCACAGGGGCTGGTGAGACCCAGTACTTC. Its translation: CATSDFLTGAGETQYF.

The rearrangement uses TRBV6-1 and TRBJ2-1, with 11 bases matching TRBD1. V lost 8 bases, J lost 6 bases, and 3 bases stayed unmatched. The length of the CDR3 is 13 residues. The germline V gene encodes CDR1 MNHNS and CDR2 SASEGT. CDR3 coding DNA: TGTGCCAGCGGACAGGGGGCGTTCAATGAGCAGTTCTTC. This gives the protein CASGQGAFNEQFF.

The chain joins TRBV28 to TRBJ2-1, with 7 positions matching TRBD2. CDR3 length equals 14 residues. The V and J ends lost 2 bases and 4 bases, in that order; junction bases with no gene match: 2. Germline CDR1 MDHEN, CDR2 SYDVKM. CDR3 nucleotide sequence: TGTGCCAGCAGTTTAGCGGGAGAGTACAATGAGCAGTTCTTC. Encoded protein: CASSLAGEYNEQFF.

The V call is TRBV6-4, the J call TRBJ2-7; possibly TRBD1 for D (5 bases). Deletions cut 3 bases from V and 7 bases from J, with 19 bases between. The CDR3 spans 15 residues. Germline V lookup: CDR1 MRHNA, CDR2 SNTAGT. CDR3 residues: CASSEGPAGRGEQYF. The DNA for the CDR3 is TGTGCCAGCAGTGAAGGCCCCGCAGGGCGTGGGGAGCAGTACTTC.

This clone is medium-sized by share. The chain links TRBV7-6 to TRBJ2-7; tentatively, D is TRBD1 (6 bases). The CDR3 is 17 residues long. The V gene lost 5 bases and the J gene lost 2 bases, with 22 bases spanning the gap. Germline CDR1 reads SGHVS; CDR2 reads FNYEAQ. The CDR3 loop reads CASSTSSQGFYPYEQYF. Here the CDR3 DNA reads TGTGCCAGCAGCACCTCTTCACAGGGTTTCTACCCCTACGAGCAGTACTTC.

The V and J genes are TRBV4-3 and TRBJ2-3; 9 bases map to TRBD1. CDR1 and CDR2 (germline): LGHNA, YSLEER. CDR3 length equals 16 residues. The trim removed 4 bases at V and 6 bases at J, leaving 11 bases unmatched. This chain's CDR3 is CASSPGQGRNIDTQYF. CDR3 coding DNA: TGCGCCAGCAGCCCTGGACAGGGGCGCAATATCGATACGCAGTATTTT.

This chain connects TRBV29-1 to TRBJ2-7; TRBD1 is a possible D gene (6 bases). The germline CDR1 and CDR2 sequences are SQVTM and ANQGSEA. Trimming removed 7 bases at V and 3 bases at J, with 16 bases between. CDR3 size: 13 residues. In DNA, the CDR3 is TGCAGCGCCACGGACAGTAGAGGCTACGAGCAGTACTTC. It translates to CSATDSRGYEQYF.

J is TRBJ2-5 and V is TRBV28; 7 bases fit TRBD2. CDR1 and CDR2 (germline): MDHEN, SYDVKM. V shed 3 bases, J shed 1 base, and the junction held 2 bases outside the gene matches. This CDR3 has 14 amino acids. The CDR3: CASSFASGQETQYF. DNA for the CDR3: TGTGCCAGCAGTTTTGCTAGCGGCCAAGAGACCCAGTACTTC.

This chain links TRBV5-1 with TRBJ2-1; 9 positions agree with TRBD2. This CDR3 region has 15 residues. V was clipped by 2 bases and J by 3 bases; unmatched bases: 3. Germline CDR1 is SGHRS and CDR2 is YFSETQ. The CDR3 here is CASSLGTSSYNEQFF. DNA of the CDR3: TGCGCCAGCAGCTTAGGGACTAGCAGCTACAATGAGCAGTTCTTC.

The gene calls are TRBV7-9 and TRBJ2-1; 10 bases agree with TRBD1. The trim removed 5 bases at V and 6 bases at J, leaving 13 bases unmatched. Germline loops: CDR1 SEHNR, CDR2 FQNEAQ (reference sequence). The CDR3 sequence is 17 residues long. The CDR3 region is CASSGGTGEMFINEQFF. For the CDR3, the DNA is TGTGCCAGCAGCGGGGGGACAGGGGAAATGTTTATCAATGAGCAGTTCTTC.